Shown below are 24 T cell receptor beta chains from a single sample sequenced in a study of T cells in lung cancer brain metastases. The protocol was immunoSEQ multiplex PCR, while the TCRdb copy is restricted to in-frame clones and leaves out a portion. Counted here are about 1,200 clones, 70% to 90% occurring once; the ten biggest clones make up roughly 18%. Sequenced: tumor tissue from a brain metastasis. The receptors derive from a woman aged 50 to 65 with non-small cell lung cancer that had spread to the brain.

This chain joins TRBV20-1 and TRBJ1-1, with a tentative D call TRBD1 (5 bases). V was shortened by 7 bases and J by 8 bases, with 14 bases between the two germline ends. This CDR3 spans 11 amino acids. The germline V gene has CDR1 DFQATT and CDR2 SNEGSKA (reference sequence). The CDR3: CSGQRQTEAFF. Written as DNA, the CDR3 is TGCAGTGGTCAAAGACAGACCGAAGCTTTCTTT.

The V gene is TRBV6-1, the J gene TRBJ2-1, with 7 bases matching TRBD2. V was pared by 5 bases and J by 6 bases, with 7 bases of the junction left unmatched. Germline CDR1 MNHNS, CDR2 SASEGT. The length of the CDR3 is 14 residues. DNA of the CDR3: TGTGCCAGCAGTACTCTAGCGGAACGCAATGAGCAGTTCTTC. Protein: CASSTLAERNEQFF.

The chain has TRBV7-2 and TRBJ2-1; 8 nucleotides agree with TRBD1. V lost 4 bases to trimming and J lost 0 bases; unmatched junction nucleotides: 5. The CDR3 has 16 residues. Looked up from germline, CDR1 is SGHTA and CDR2 is FQGNSA. The CDR3 spells CASSSKTGVSYNEQFF. The DNA of the CDR3 is TGTGCCAGCAGCTCTAAGACAGGGGTCTCCTACAATGAGCAGTTCTTC. Based on the CDR3 plus reference TRBV7-2 and TRBJ2-1, the full variable domain is GAGVSQSPSNKVTEKGKDVELRCDPISGHTALYWYRQSLGQGLEFLIYFQGNSAPDKSGLPSDRFSAERTGGSVSTLTIQRTQQEDSAVYLCASSSKTGVSYNEQFFGPGTRLTVL.

The chain combines TRBV7-2 with TRBJ2-5; 9 bases align to TRBD2. The J segment lost 4 bases and the V segment lost 1 base, leaving 7 bases of the junction unmatched. Germline V gives CDR1 SGHTA, CDR2 FQGNSA. This CDR3 comprises 16 residues. The CDR3: CASSLVPSGVSETQYF. The CDR3 DNA sequence: TGTGCCAGCAGCTTAGTCCCTAGCGGGGTATCAGAGACCCAGTACTTC.

The J gene is TRBJ2-6, the V gene TRBV21-1; the tabulated D call, TRBD2, remains unverified against the DNA. TRBV21-1 is flagged as a pseudogene. The CDR3 loop spans 17 amino acids. CDR3: CASSKYPGSSGANVLTF. CDR3 in DNA: TGTGCCAGCAGCAAGTATCCGGGTAGCTCTGGGGCCAACGTCCTGACTTTC.

The V and J genes are TRBV6-5 and TRBJ1-5, with D tentatively TRBD1 (5 bases). The CDR3 totals 12 residues. In germline, CDR1 is MNHEY, CDR2 SVGAGI. Trimming stripped 6 bases from V and 3 bases from J, with 6 bases between. The CDR3 region has the DNA TGTGCCAGCAGACAGGACAATCAGCCCCAGCATTTT. Amino acids: CASRQDNQPQHF.

The chain carries TRBV12-5 and TRBJ2-2; D is unclear. This CDR3 spans 15 amino acids. V lost 6 bases to trimming and J lost 0 bases, with 11 bases between them. Germline V lookup: CDR1 LGHNT, CDR2 FRNRAP. The CDR3 coding sequence is TGTGCTAGTGGGCTAAGGACCGCGAACACCGGGGAGCTGTTTTTT. Its translation: CASGLRTANTGELFF.

This clone has just one count. Here the CDR3 reads CASSQGIQGEYEQYF. The DNA for the CDR3 is TGCGCCAGCAGCCAAGGAATACAGGGGGAATACGAGCAGTACTTC. The chain recombines TRBV4-1 with TRBJ2-7; 8 positions agree with TRBD1. The germline CDR1 and CDR2 sequences are MGHRA and YSYEKL. The CDR3 loop spans 15 amino acids. The V and J ends lost 1 base and 4 bases, in that order; junction bases with no gene match: 6.

The chain is built from TRBV7-2 and TRBJ2-4; no firm D call. The CDR3 sequence is 17 residues long. Trimming shortened V by 2 bases and J by 2 bases, and 16 bases separated the two germline ends. Germline assignment: CDR1 SGHTA and CDR2 FQGNSA. CDR3 sequence reads: CASSLFSFGQTKNIQYF. The CDR3 DNA reads as TGTGCCAGCAGCTTATTCTCTTTCGGTCAAACCAAAAACATTCAGTACTTC.

The V gene is TRBV19, the J gene TRBJ2-5, with D uncertain. The V gene's germline CDR1 is LNHDA and CDR2 SQIVND (reference sequence). Trimming removed 5 bases from V and 12 bases from J, with 25 bases in between. This CDR3 has 15 amino acids. The CDR3 region is CASSPDPYLPLPEYF. The CDR3 region has the DNA TGTGCCAGTAGTCCCGACCCCTACCTCCCCCTGCCAGAGTACTTC.

The V call is TRBV28, the J call TRBJ1-5; perhaps TRBD1 as D (5 bases). The germline V and J ends were trimmed by 6 bases and 4 bases, with 16 bases remaining between them. This CDR3 comprises 15 residues. Germline loops: CDR1 MDHEN, CDR2 SYDVKM. The CDR3 sequence is CASRPNTGGNQPQHF. CDR3 coding DNA: TGTGCCAGCAGGCCTAATACGGGGGGGAATCAGCCCCAGCATTTT.

The rearrangement links TRBV19 to TRBJ2-4, with TRBD2 matching over 9 bases. Germline V gene data show CDR1 as LNHDA and CDR2 as SQIVND (reference sequence). Unmatched junction bases numbered 16, after V lost 6 bases and J lost 1 base. The CDR3 sequence is 19 residues long. The CDR3 protein is CASSHGLASLEVAKNIQYF. The CDR3 DNA reads TGTGCCAGTAGCCACGGACTAGCGAGTCTCGAGGTGGCCAAAAACATTCAGTACTTC. The full variable domain, rest sourced from reference TRBV19 and TRBJ2-4, is DGGITQSPKYLFRKEGQNVTLSCEQNLNHDAMYWYRQDPGQGLRLIYYSQIVNDFQKGDIAEGYSVSREKKESFPLTVTSAQKNPTAFYLCASSHGLASLEVAKNIQYFGAGTRLSVL.

The V and J genes are TRBV7-9 and TRBJ1-5, with 9 bases matching TRBD1. The CDR3 runs 14 residues. V was pared by 5 bases and J by 7 bases, with 6 bases of the junction left unmatched. From germline, CDR1 is SEHNR and CDR2 FQNEAQ (reference sequence). The CDR3 spells CASSTSTGGQPQHF. The CDR3 DNA follows: TGTGCCAGCAGCACGAGTACAGGGGGCCAGCCCCAGCATTTT. The full variable domain, in which reference TRBV7-9 and TRBJ1-5 provide the parts outside the CDR3, is DTGVSQNPRHKITKRGQNVTFRCDPISEHNRLYWYRQTLGQGPEFLTYFQNEAQLEKSRLLSDRFSAERPKGSFSTLEIQRTEQGDSAMYLCASSTSTGGQPQHFGDGTRLSIL.

The chain carries TRBV27 and TRBJ2-1; no clear D gene. Germline loops: CDR1 MNHEY, CDR2 SMNVEV (reference sequence). This CDR3 region has 16 residues. Trimming pared 5 bases from V and 0 bases from J, leaving 14 bases between. CDR3 nucleotide sequence: TGTGCCAGCAGTCCCCAAGGAAGGACCTCCTACAATGAGCAGTTCTTC. This sequence encodes CASSPQGRTSYNEQFF.

The gene calls are TRBV11-2 and TRBJ2-2; D possibly corresponds to TRBD2 (5 bases). CDR3 length equals 17 residues. Trimming cost V 5 bases and J 2 bases, with 18 bases left between them. Germline V gene sequence: CDR1 SGHAT, CDR2 FQNNGV. CDR3: CASSPGIWAANTGELFF. For the CDR3, the DNA is TGTGCCAGCAGCCCGGGGATTTGGGCAGCCAACACCGGGGAGCTGTTTTTT.

The chain joins TRBV27 to TRBJ2-5, with 7 bases fitting TRBD2. CDR3 length: 13 amino acids. V gave up 0 bases and J gave up 6 bases; unmatched junction bases: 1. CDR1 is MNHEY, CDR2 SMNVEV, per germline (reference sequence). In DNA form, the CDR3 reads TGTGCCAGCAGTTTATCCAGCGGGAAGACCCAGTACTTC. This encodes CASSLSSGKTQYF.

This sequence joins TRBV7-9 and TRBJ2-6, with 9 nucleotides matching TRBD1. The germline V gene has CDR1 SEHNR and CDR2 FQNEAQ (reference sequence). Losses at the gene ends were 7 bases for V and 3 bases for J; bases not matched to a gene: 10. The CDR3 spans 17 residues. The CDR3: CASKRDRAGVGANVLTF. CDR3 in DNA: TGTGCCAGCAAACGGGACAGGGCGGGAGTTGGGGCCAACGTCCTGACTTTC.

The genes are TRBV19 and TRBJ2-3, with a possible D match to TRBD2 (5 bases). Germline loops: CDR1 LNHDA, CDR2 SQIVND (reference sequence). The CDR3 has 16 amino acids. Trimming shortened V by 0 bases and J by 1 base, and 11 bases separated the two germline ends. The CDR3 region has the DNA TGTGCCAGTAGTATAGACAGAGGGTCTGGCACAGATACGCAGTATTTT. Protein: CASSIDRGSGTDTQYF. The full variable domain, its missing parts supplied by reference TRBV19 and TRBJ2-3, is DGGITQSPKYLFRKEGQNVTLSCEQNLNHDAMYWYRQDPGQGLRLIYYSQIVNDFQKGDIAEGYSVSREKKESFPLTVTSAQKNPTAFYLCASSIDRGSGTDTQYFGPGTRLTVL.

The chain uses TRBV10-2 and TRBJ2-7; D not resolved. The germline V gene has CDR1 WSHSY and CDR2 SAAADI. The CDR3 is 15 amino acids. V was pared by 7 bases and J by 0 bases, with 16 bases between. As DNA, the CDR3 is TGCGCCAGCATCCCGCAGACGACGGGCTCCTACGAGCAGTACTTC. Its translation is CASIPQTTGSYEQYF.

This clone came up a few times. The chain carries TRBV5-1 and TRBJ1-4, with D maybe TRBD1 (5 bases). This CDR3 has 17 residues. V was clipped by 4 bases and J by 4 bases, with 20 bases between them. Germline V gives CDR1 SGHRS, CDR2 YFSETQ. The CDR3 region is CASSPTGLDPINEKLFF. DNA of the CDR3: TGCGCCAGCAGCCCAACAGGTTTGGACCCCATTAATGAAAAACTGTTTTTT. Full variable domain (missing parts from reference TRBV5-1 and TRBJ1-4): KAGVTQTPRYLIKTRGQQVTLSCSPISGHRSVSWYQQTPGQGLQFLFEYFSETQRNKGNFPGRFSGRQFSNSRSEMNVSTLELGDSALYLCASSPTGLDPINEKLFFGSGTQLSVL.

This chain connects TRBV6-4 to TRBJ2-3; the D gene is possibly TRBD2 (7 bases). CDR3 length: 14 residues. V was clipped by 2 bases and J by 2 bases, with 8 bases between them. Germline V gene lookup returns CDR1 MRHNA and CDR2 SNTAGT. CDR3 sequence: CASSDGGATDTQYF. In DNA form, the CDR3 reads TGTGCCAGCAGTGACGGGGGGGCCACAGATACGCAGTATTTT.

This chain links TRBV21-1 with TRBJ1-6. TRBV21-1 is a listed pseudogene. This CDR3 has 17 residues. The CDR3 loop is CASSKEGGSKPNSPLHF. The CDR3 nucleotides read TGTGCCAGCAGCAAAGAGGGGGGATCTAAGCCGAATTCACCCCTCCACTTT.

This clone showed up just a few times. The genes are TRBV28 and TRBJ1-2, with D maybe TRBD1 (5 bases). The ends were cut back, 6 bases at V and 7 bases at J, with 12 bases in the middle. The CDR3 runs 12 residues. Germline V gene lookup returns CDR1 MDHEN and CDR2 SYDVKM. The CDR3 nucleotides read TGTGCCAGCAGCAAAGGGACGTTTGGCTACACCTTC. Amino acid sequence: CASSKGTFGYTF.

The table lists this clone with a count of one. The chain combines TRBV5-1 with TRBJ2-5; possibly TRBD2 for D (6 bases). Germline CDR1 and CDR2: SGHRS and YFSETQ. CDR3 length: 13 amino acids. Trimming took off 4 bases at V and 3 bases at J, with 10 bases between the two ends. CDR3 nucleotide sequence: TGCGCCAGCAGCAGGAGGGGTGAAGAGACCCAGTACTTC. This gives the protein CASSRRGEETQYF.